A selection of T cell receptor beta chains follows, all from one sample in a study of blood T cells in healthy people across ages. One entry per CDR3 protein results from TCRdb running MiXCR on the 5' RACE reads. The top ten hold more than 6% of the sample, which has 1.5 million to 2 million distinct CDR3 sequences, roughly 28% seen once. Sequencing was carried out using blood. Receptor source: a woman aged 25 to 39 in good health. CDR3s include the opening cysteine and the closing phenylalanine or tryptophan. A D gene is named only where the DNA matches it firmly. A row's size may be missing; if present it is once, few, many or a size class.

V gene	D gene	clone size	J gene	CDR3 protein	CDR3 DNA
TRBV12-3/TRBV12-4	.	few	TRBJ1-5	CASSLRGAFQPQHF	TGTGCCAGCAGTTTAAGGGGCGCTTTTCAGCCCCAGCATTTT
TRBV9	.	.	TRBJ2-1	CANSVPGAGEQFF	TGTGCCAACAGCGTCCCAGGGGCGGGGGAGCAGTTCTTC
TRBV29-1	TRBD2	.	TRBJ2-1	CSVVGGAYYDEQFF	TGCAGTGTTGTCGGGGGGGCCTACTACGATGAGCAGTTCTTC
TRBV20-1	.	.	TRBJ1-5	CSAREALRPQHF	TGCAGTGCTAGAGAGGCCCTGCGACCCCAGCATTTT
TRBV12-3/TRBV12-4	.	.	TRBJ1-1	CASSCAGFDTEAFF	TGTGCCAGCAGTTGCGCGGGTTTCGACACTGAAGCTTTCTTT
TRBV20-1	.	few	TRBJ2-7	CSARDMAGPSEQYF	TGCAGTGCTAGAGATATGGCGGGACCCAGCGAGCAGTACTTC
TRBV29-1	TRBD1	many	TRBJ1-2	CSAAPGQAYGYTF	TGCAGCGCCGCCCCGGGACAGGCTTATGGCTACACCTTC
TRBV15	TRBD1	.	TRBJ2-4	CAIRDRGGPNIQYF	TGTGCCATCCGGGACAGGGGAGGTCCGAACATTCAGTACTTC
TRBV21-1	.	.	TRBJ1-5	CASSKVEGFPHF	TGTGCCAGCAGCAAAGTGGAGGGGTTTCCGCATTTT
TRBV12-3/TRBV12-4	TRBD2	.	TRBJ2-3	CASRKIAGGGTDAQYF	TGTGCCAGCAGAAAGATTGCGGGGGGGGGCACAGATGCGCAGTATTTT
TRBV5-1	TRBD2	.	TRBJ2-3	CASSSSRGAGGRTDTQYF	TGCGCCAGCAGCTCCTCGCGAGGAGCGGGGGGACGGACAGATACGCAGTATTTT
TRBV7-9	TRBD2	few	TRBJ2-3	CAGERGDYTDTQYF	TGTGCCGGTGAACGGGGGGACTACACAGATACGCAGTATTTT
TRBV7-2	.	many	TRBJ2-1	CASSLQRDNEQFF	TGTGCCAGCAGCTTGCAGCGGGACAATGAGCAGTTCTTC
TRBV15	.	.	TRBJ1-1	CATSRLPGTDNRGEAFF	TGTGCCACCAGCCGTTTGCCCGGGACGGATAATCGAGGCGAAGCTTTCTTT
TRBV12-3/TRBV12-4	.	many	TRBJ2-1	CASTNNNNEQFF	TGTGCCAGCACCAACAATAACAATGAGCAGTTCTTC